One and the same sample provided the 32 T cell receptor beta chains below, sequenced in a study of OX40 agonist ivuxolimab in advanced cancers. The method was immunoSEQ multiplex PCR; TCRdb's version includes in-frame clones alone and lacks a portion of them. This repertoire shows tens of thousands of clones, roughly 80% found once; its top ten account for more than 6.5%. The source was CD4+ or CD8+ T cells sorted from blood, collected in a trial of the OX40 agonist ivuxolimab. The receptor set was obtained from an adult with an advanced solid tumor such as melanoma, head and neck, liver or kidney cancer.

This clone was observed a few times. The DNA of the CDR3 is TGTGCCAGCAGCTTAATAGCGGGAGGAGGCGAGCAGTACTTC. Its translation is CASSLIAGGGEQYF. The chain joins TRBV7-2 to TRBJ2-7; 10 bases align to TRBD2. Germline-derived CDR1 and CDR2 are SGHTA and FQGNSA. J was trimmed by 6 bases and V by 2 bases; bases with no gene match: 4. The CDR3 consists of 14 residues.

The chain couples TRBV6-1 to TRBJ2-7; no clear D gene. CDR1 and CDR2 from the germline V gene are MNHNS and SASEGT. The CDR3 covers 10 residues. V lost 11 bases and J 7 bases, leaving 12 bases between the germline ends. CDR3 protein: CADFLREQYF. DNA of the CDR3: TGTGCCGATTTTTTGCGGGAGCAGTACTTC.

CDR3 nucleotides: TGTGCCAGCAGCTTAATCGGGTCAACTAATGAAAAACTGTTTTTT. Translating it yields CASSLIGSTNEKLFF. The V gene is TRBV11-2, the J gene TRBJ1-4; D gene uncertain. Trimming left V 2 bases short and J 0 bases short, with 7 bases between. Per germline, CDR1 SGHAT and CDR2 FQNNGV. The CDR3 consists of 15 residues.

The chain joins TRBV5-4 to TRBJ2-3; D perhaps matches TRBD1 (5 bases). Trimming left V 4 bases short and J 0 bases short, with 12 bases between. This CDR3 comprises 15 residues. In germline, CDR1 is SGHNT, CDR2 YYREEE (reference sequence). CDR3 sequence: CASSPGFVSTDTQYF. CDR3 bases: TGTGCCAGCAGCCCAGGGTTCGTAAGCACAGATACGCAGTATTTT.

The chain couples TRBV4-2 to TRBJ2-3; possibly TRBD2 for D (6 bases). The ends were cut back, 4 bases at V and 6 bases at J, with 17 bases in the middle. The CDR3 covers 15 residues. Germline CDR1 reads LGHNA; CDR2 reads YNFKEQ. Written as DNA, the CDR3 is TGTGCCAGCAGCCCCGACCGGGAGCGCGAGGATACGCAGTATTTT. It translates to CASSPDREREDTQYF.

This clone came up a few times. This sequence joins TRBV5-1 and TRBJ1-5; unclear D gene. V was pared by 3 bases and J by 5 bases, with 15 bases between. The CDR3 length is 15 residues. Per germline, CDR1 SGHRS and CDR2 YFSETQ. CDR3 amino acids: CASSYGGRADQPQHF. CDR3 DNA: TGCGCCAGCAGCTACGGTGGGAGGGCTGATCAGCCCCAGCATTTT.

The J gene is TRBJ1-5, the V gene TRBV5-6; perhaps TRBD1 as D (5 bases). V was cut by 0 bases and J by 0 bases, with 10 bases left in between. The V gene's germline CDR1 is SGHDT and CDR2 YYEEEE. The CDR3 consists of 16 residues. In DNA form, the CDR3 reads TGTGCCAGCAGCTTGGACGGGGGTTATAGCAATCAGCCCCAGCATTTT. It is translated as CASSLDGGYSNQPQHF.

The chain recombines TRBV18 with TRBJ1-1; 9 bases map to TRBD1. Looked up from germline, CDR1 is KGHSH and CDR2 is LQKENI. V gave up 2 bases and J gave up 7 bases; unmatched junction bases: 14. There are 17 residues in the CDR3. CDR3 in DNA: TGTGCCAGCTCACCAAATAAGAAAGGGACAGGGTGGGATGAAGCTTTCTTT. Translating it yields CASSPNKKGTGWDEAFF.

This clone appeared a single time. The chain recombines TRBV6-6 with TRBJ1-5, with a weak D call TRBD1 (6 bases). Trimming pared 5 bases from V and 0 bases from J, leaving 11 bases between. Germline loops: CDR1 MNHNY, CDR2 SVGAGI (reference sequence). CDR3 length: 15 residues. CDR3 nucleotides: TGTGCCAGCAGTCTCAGGGGTAATAGCAATCAGCCCCAGCATTTT. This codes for CASSLRGNSNQPQHF.

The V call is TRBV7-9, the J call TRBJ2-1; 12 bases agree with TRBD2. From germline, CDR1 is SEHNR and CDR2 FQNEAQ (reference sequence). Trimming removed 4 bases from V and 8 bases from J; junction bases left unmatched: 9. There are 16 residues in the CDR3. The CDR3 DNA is TGTGCCAGCAGCTCACGACTAGCGGGAGCGGAGGATGAGCAGTTCTTC. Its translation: CASSSRLAGAEDEQFF. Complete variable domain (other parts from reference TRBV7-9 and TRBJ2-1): DTGVSQNPRHKITKRGQNVTFRCDPISEHNRLYWYRQTLGQGPEFLTYFQNEAQLEKSRLLSDRFSAERPKGSFSTLEIQRTEQGDSAMYLCASSSRLAGAEDEQFFGPGTRLTVL.

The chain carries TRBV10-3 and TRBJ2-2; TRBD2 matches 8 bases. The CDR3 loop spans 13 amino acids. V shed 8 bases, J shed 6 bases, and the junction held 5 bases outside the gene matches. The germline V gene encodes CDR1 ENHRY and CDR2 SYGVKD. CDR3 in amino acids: CAIRREDAGELFF. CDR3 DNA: TGTGCCATCCGGCGGGAGGATGCCGGGGAGCTGTTTTTT.

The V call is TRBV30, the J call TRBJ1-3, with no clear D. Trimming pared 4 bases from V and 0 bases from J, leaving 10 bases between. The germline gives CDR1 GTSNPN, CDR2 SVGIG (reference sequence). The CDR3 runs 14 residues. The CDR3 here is CAWTRLTSGNTIYF. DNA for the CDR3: TGTGCCTGGACCAGATTGACCTCTGGAAACACCATATATTTT.

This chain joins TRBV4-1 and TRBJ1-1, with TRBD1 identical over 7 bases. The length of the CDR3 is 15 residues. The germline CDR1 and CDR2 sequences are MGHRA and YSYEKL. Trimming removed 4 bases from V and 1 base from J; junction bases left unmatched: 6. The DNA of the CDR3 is TGCGCCAGCAGCCGGGGACAGACTAAGAACACTGAAGCTTTCTTT. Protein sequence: CASSRGQTKNTEAFF.

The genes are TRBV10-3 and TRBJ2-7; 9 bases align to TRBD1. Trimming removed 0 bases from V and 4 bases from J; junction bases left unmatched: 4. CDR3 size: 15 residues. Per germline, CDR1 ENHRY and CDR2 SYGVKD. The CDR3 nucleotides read TGTGCCATCAGTGAGTCCGGGACAGGGTTATACGAGCAGTACTTC. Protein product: CAISESGTGLYEQYF.

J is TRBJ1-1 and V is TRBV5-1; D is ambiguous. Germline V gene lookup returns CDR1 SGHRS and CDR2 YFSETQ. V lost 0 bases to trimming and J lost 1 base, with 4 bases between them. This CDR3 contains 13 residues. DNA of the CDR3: TGCGCCAGCAGCTTGGAACAGAACACTGAAGCTTTCTTT. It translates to CASSLEQNTEAFF.

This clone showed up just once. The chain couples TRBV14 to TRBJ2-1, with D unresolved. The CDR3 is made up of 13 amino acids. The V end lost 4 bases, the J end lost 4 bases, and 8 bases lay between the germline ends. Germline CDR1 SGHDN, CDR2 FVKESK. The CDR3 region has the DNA TGTGCCAGCAGCCCTACGCAGTACAATGAGCAGTTCTTC. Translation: CASSPTQYNEQFF.

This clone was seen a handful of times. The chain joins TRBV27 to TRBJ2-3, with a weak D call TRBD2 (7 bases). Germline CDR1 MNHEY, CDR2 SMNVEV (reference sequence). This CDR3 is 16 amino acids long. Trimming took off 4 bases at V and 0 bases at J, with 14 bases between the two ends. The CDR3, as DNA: TGTGCCAGCAGTTCCTCGGGGGGCACTAGCACAGATACGCAGTATTTT. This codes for CASSSSGGTSTDTQYF.

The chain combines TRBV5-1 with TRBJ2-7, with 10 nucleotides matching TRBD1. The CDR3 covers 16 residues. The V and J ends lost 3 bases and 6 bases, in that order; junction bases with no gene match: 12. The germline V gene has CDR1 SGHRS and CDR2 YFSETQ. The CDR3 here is CASSSLPTGGVGEQYF. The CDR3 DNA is TGCGCCAGCAGCTCCCTCCCGACAGGGGGCGTAGGCGAGCAGTACTTC.

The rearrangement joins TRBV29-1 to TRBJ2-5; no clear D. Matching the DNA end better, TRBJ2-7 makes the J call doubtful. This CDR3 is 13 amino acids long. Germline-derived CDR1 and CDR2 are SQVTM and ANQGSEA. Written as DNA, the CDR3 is TGCAGCGTTGATGATACCTTACACCCCGAGCAGTACTTC. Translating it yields CSVDDTLHPEQYF.

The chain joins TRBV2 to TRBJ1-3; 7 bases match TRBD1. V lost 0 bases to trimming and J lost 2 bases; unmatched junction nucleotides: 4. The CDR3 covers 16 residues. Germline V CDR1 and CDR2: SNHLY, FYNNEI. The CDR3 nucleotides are TGTGCCAGCAGTGAAGCACAGCAGGGGGCTGGAAACACCATATATTTT. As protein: CASSEAQQGAGNTIYF. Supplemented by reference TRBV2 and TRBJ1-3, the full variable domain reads EPEVTQTPSHQVTQMGQEVILRCVPISNHLYFYWYRQILGQKVEFLVSFYNNEISEKSEIFDDQFSVERPDGSNFTLKIRSTKLEDSAMYFCASSEAQQGAGNTIYFGEGSWLTVV.

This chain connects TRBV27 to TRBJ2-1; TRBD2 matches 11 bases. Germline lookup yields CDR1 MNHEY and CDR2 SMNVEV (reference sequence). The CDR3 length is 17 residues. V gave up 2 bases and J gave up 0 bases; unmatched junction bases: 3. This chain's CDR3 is CASSLRLAGSSYNEQFF. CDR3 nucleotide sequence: TGTGCCAGCAGTTTAAGACTAGCGGGGAGCTCCTACAATGAGCAGTTCTTC.

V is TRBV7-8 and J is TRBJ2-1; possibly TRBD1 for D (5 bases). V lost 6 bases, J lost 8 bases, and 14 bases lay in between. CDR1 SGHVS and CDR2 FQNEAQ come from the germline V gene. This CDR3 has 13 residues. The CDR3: CASRSRRGHEQFF. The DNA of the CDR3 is TGTGCCAGCAGATCCCGTAGGGGCCATGAGCAGTTCTTC.

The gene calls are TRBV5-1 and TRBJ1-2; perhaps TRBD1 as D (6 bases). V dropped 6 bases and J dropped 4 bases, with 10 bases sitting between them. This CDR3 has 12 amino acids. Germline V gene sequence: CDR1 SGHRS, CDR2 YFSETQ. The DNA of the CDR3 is TGCGCCAGCACACAGGGCACCTATGGCTACACCTTC. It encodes CASTQGTYGYTF.

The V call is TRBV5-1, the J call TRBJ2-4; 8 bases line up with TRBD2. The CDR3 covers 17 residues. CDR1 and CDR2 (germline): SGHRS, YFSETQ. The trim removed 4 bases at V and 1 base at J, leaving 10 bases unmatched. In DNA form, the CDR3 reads TGCGCCAGCAGCCTCGTGGCGGGAGGTGGGGCCAAAAACATTCAGTACTTC. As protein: CASSLVAGGGAKNIQYF. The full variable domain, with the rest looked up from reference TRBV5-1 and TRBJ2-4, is KAGVTQTPRYLIKTRGQQVTLSCSPISGHRSVSWYQQTPGQGLQFLFEYFSETQRNKGNFPGRFSGRQFSNSRSEMNVSTLELGDSALYLCASSLVAGGGAKNIQYFGAGTRLSVL.

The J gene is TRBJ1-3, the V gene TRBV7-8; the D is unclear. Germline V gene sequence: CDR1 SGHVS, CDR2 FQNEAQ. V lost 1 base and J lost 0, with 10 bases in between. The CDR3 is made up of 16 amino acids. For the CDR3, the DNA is TGTGCCAGCAGCTTAGTACCGGGTTTCTCTGGAAACACCATATATTTT. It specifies CASSLVPGFSGNTIYF.

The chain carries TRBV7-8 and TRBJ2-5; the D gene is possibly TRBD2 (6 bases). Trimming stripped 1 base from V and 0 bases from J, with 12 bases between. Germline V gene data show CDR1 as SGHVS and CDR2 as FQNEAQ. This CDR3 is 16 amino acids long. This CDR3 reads CASSLGRDWDQETQYF. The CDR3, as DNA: TGTGCCAGCAGCTTAGGGAGGGACTGGGACCAAGAGACCCAGTACTTC. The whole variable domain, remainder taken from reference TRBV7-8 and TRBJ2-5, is GAGVSQSPRYKVAKRGQDVALRCDPISGHVSLFWYQQALGQGPEFLTYFQNEAQLDKSGLPSDRFFAERPEGSVSTLKIQRTQQEDSAVYLCASSLGRDWDQETQYFGPGTRLLVL.

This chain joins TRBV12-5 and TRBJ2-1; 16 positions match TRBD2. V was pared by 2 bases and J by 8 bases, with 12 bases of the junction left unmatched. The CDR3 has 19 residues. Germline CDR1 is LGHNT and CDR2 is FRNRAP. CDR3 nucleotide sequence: TGTGCTAGTGGTTTGCCCCCGGGACTAGCGGGAGGGCGGTTGCATGAGCAGTTCTTC. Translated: CASGLPPGLAGGRLHEQFF. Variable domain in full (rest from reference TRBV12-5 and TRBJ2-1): DARVTQTPRHKVTEMGQEVTMRCQPILGHNTVFWYRQTMMQGLELLAYFRNRAPLDDSGMPKDRFSAEMPDATLATLKIQPSEPRDSAVYFCASGLPPGLAGGRLHEQFFGPGTRLTVL.

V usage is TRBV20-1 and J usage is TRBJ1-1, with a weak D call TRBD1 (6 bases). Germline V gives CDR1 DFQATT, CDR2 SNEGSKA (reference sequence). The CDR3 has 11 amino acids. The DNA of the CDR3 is TGCAGGCCACAGGGGAACACTGAAGCTTTCTTT. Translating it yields CRPQGNTEAFF.

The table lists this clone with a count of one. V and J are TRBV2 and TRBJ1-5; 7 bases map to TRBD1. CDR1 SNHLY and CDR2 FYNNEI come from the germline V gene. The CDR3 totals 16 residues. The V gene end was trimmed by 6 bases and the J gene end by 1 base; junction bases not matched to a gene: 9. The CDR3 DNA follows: TGTGCCAGCAGCTCACAGGGGCCGAGAAGCAATCAGCCCCAGCATTTT. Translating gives CASSSQGPRSNQPQHF.

DNA of the CDR3: TGTGCCAGTAGTACGGGGACAGGGGTGAGGGAGACCCAGTACTTC. Translation: CASSTGTGVRETQYF. This chain joins TRBV19 and TRBJ2-5, with 10 bases identical to TRBD1. The CDR3 spans 15 residues. Germline CDR1 reads LNHDA; CDR2 reads SQIVND (reference sequence). J gave up 5 bases and V 4 bases, and 7 bases lay outside the gene matches.

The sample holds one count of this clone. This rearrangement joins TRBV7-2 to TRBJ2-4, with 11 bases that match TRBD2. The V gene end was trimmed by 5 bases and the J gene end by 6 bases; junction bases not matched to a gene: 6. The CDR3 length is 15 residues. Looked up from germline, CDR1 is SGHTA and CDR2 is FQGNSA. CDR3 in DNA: TGTGCCAGCAGCCAGACTAGCGGGAAAGGAAACATTCAGTACTTC. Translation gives CASSQTSGKGNIQYF.

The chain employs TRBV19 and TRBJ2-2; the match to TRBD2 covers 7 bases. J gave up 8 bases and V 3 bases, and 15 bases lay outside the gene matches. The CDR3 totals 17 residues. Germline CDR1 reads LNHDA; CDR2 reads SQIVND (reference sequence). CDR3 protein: CASSMSGPAGVRGELFF. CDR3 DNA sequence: TGTGCCAGTAGTATGTCCGGGCCCGCGGGAGTACGGGGGGAGCTGTTTTTT.